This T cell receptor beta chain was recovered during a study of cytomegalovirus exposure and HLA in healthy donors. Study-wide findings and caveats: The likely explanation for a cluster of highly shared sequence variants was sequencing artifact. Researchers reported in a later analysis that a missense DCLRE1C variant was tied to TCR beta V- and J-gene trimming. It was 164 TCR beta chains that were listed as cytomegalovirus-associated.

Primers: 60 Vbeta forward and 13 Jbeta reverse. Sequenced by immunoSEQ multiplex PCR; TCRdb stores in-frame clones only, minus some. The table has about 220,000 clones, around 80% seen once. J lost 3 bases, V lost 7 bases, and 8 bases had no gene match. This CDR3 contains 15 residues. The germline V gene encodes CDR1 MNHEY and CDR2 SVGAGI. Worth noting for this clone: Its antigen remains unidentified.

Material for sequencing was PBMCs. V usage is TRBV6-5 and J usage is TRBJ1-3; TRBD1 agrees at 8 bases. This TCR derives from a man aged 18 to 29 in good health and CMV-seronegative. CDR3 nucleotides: TGTGCCAGCAACCCAGGGGGCAGTGGTGGAAACACCATATATTTT. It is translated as CASNPGGSGGNTIYF.